These 23 T cell receptor beta chains originate from one sample sequenced in a study of PD-1 blockade in classical Hodgkin lymphoma. Sample time point: cycle 4 day 1 (C4D1), after 6 weeks of nivolumab. Every patient was affected by relapse after autologous stem cell transplantation, while exposure to brentuximab vedotin was not uniform. The repertoire was sequenced with immunoSEQ multiplex PCR; TCRdb's copy has only in-frame clones and lacks some. The sample records 50,000 to 65,000 clones, roughly nine tenths being singletons. Sequenced material: peripheral blood mononuclear cells (PBMCs), taken before the fourth cycle of nivolumab. These receptors were obtained from a human donor with classical Hodgkin lymphoma.

This clone ranks as medium-sized (0.01 to 0.1%). The chain couples TRBV28 to TRBJ1-4; no definite D call. V was clipped by 5 bases and J by 6 bases, with 13 bases between them. The CDR3 runs to 14 residues. The germline V gene encodes CDR1 MDHEN and CDR2 SYDVKM. DNA of the CDR3: TGTGCCAGCAGTCGCCCCACGGGAGATGAAAAACTGTTTTTT. Residues: CASSRPTGDEKLFF. The complete variable domain, with remaining parts taken from reference TRBV28 and TRBJ1-4, reads DVKVTQSSRYLVKRTGEKVFLECVQDMDHENMFWYRQDPGLGLRLIYFSYDVKMKEKGDIPEGYSVSREKKERFSLILESASTNQTSMYLCASSRPTGDEKLFFGSGTQLSVL.

The rearrangement links TRBV2 to TRBJ1-1; 7 bases match TRBD1. Trimming removed 5 bases from V and 5 bases from J; junction bases left unmatched: 5. CDR1 SNHLY and CDR2 FYNNEI come from the germline V gene. There are 13 residues in the CDR3. The CDR3 nucleotides read TGTGCCAGCAGTTTACAGGGGACGACTGAAGCTTTCTTT. Its protein is CASSLQGTTEAFF.

This clone occurred once. The gene calls are TRBV30 and TRBJ1-3, with TRBD1 matching over 9 bases. Germline V lookup: CDR1 GTSNPN, CDR2 SVGIG (reference sequence). Germline trimming cut 2 bases from V and 8 bases from J; bases unmatched to any gene: 7. The CDR3 spans 14 residues. In nucleotides, the CDR3 is TGTGCCTGGAGTCCCTTGACAGGGGGATACACCATATATTTT. Protein sequence: CAWSPLTGGYTIYF.

The chain is built from TRBV27 and TRBJ2-5; perhaps TRBD2 as D (5 bases). Germline lookup yields CDR1 MNHEY and CDR2 SMNVEV (reference sequence). V was cut by 2 bases and J by 0 bases, with 10 bases left in between. The CDR3 has 15 residues. CDR3 sequence (DNA): TGTGCCAGCAGTTTAATCTCGGGGTACCAAGAGACCCAGTACTTC. Its translation is CASSLISGYQETQYF.

The CDR3 DNA follows: TGTGCCAGCAGCCACTATCAGGGGACTGACACTGAAGCTTTCTTT. It codes for CASSHYQGTDTEAFF. This chain connects TRBV16 to TRBJ1-1, with TRBD1 as a possible D gene (6 bases). This CDR3 has 15 amino acids. The germline V and J ends were trimmed by 3 bases and 3 bases, with 14 bases remaining between them. Germline values: CDR1 KGHSY, CDR2 FQNENV.

The CDR3 nucleotides are TGTGCCAGCAGTTTTATAGCGGGGGGGCCCTACAATGAGCAGTTCTTC. Translating it yields CASSFIAGGPYNEQFF. This chain joins TRBV6-5 and TRBJ2-1, with TRBD2 identical over 11 bases. V lost 4 bases to trimming and J lost 2 bases; unmatched junction nucleotides: 4. The CDR3 sequence is 16 residues long. Germline assignment: CDR1 MNHEY and CDR2 SVGAGI.

V and J are TRBV6-1 and TRBJ1-2; unclear D gene. This CDR3 has 13 amino acids. Germline V gene data show CDR1 as MNHNS and CDR2 as SASEGT. Trimming stripped 4 bases from V and 3 bases from J, with 9 bases between. CDR3 protein: CASSGEFYYGYTF. CDR3 nucleotides: TGTGCCAGCAGTGGTGAGTTCTACTATGGCTACACCTTC.

Here the CDR3 reads CASTAGVLYGYTF. CDR3 bases: TGTGCCAGCACCGCGGGAGTCCTCTATGGCTACACCTTC. The V gene is TRBV6-1, the J gene TRBJ1-2; D not certain. The CDR3 runs to 13 residues. Germline lookup yields CDR1 MNHNS and CDR2 SASEGT. Trimming shortened V by 7 bases and J by 4 bases, and 13 bases separated the two germline ends.

The count of this clone is one. The J gene is TRBJ2-2, the V gene TRBV6-4; TRBD2 might be the D (5 bases). CDR3 size: 14 residues. Per the germline V gene, CDR1 is MRHNA and CDR2 is SNTAGT. Trimming shortened V by 2 bases and J by 4 bases, and 8 bases separated the two germline ends. The CDR3 reads CASSDQEGTGELFF. Here the CDR3 DNA reads TGTGCCAGCAGTGACCAAGAGGGCACCGGGGAGCTGTTTTTT.

V gene TRBV18 combines with J gene TRBJ1-4, with no clear D. The CDR3 consists of 14 residues. V lost 2 bases to trimming and J lost 3 bases, with 7 bases between them. Germline CDR1 reads KGHSH; CDR2 reads LQKENI. CDR3 bases: TGTGCCAGCTCACCAAATAGATCTAATGAAAAACTGTTTTTT. It is translated as CASSPNRSNEKLFF.

The V gene is TRBV19, the J gene TRBJ2-2; a weak D match, TRBD1 (6 bases). V lost 3 bases, J lost 5 bases, and 13 bases lay in between. Germline assignment: CDR1 LNHDA and CDR2 SQIVND (reference sequence). The CDR3 has 15 amino acids. CDR3 residues: CASSIRGRGTGELFF. DNA for the CDR3: TGTGCCAGTAGTATCCGCGGCAGGGGAACCGGGGAGCTGTTTTTT.

The chain is built from TRBV5-1 and TRBJ2-7; perhaps TRBD1 as D (6 bases). Per germline, CDR1 SGHRS and CDR2 YFSETQ. V was pared by 4 bases and J by 3 bases, with 14 bases between. This CDR3 has 14 residues. Written as DNA, the CDR3 is TGCGCCAGCAGCCCCGGACAGTACCTCTACGAGCAGTACTTC. This encodes CASSPGQYLYEQYF. The variable domain in full, with the rest retrieved from reference TRBV5-1 and TRBJ2-7, is KAGVTQTPRYLIKTRGQQVTLSCSPISGHRSVSWYQQTPGQGLQFLFEYFSETQRNKGNFPGRFSGRQFSNSRSEMNVSTLELGDSALYLCASSPGQYLYEQYFGPGTRLTVT.

The rearrangement links TRBV9 to TRBJ2-5, with TRBD2 as a possible D gene (7 bases). The CDR3 covers 14 residues. Germline assignment: CDR1 SGDLS and CDR2 YYNGEE. V lost 3 bases and J 1 base, leaving 10 bases between the germline ends. CDR3: CASSGGGAQETQYF. CDR3 DNA: TGTGCCAGCAGCGGAGGGGGGGCCCAAGAGACCCAGTACTTC.

The chain carries TRBV30 and TRBJ2-3, with a possible D match to TRBD2 (7 bases). V lost 4 bases to trimming and J lost 2 bases, with 10 bases between them. Germline assignment: CDR1 GTSNPN and CDR2 SVGIG (reference sequence). The CDR3 loop spans 13 amino acids. The CDR3 here is CAWTAGATDTQYF. The CDR3 DNA reads as TGTGCCTGGACGGCGGGGGCCACAGATACGCAGTATTTT.

V is TRBV19 and J is TRBJ2-3; 9 nucleotides agree with TRBD2. V shed 4 bases, J shed 4 bases, and the junction held 6 bases outside the gene matches. The CDR3 covers 15 residues. In germline, CDR1 is LNHDA, CDR2 SQIVND (reference sequence). In DNA, the CDR3 is TGTGCCAGTAGTACGGGCGGGGGGGCGTCAGATACGCAGTATTTT. This gives the protein CASSTGGGASDTQYF.

The chain couples TRBV30 to TRBJ1-5; 10 bases match TRBD1. CDR1 and CDR2 from the germline V gene are GTSNPN and SVGIG (reference sequence). The CDR3 contains 16 residues. V trimming: 3 bases; J trimming: 4 bases; junction bases outside the gene matches: 9. The CDR3 coding sequence is TGTGCCTGGAGCGATAACTGGACAGGGGGGAATCAGCCCCAGCATTTT. Its protein is CAWSDNWTGGNQPQHF.

The chain recombines TRBV7-9 with TRBJ1-1; maybe TRBD1 (6 bases). This CDR3 comprises 14 residues. CDR1 is SEHNR, CDR2 FQNEAQ, per germline (reference sequence). Trimming took off 6 bases at V and 4 bases at J, with 15 bases between the two ends. Here the CDR3 DNA reads TGTGCCAGCAGTCGTGATACAGGGTTCACTGAAGCTTTCTTT. It is translated as CASSRDTGFTEAFF.

The chain joins TRBV6-5 to TRBJ2-5; D is uncertain. V dropped 5 bases and J dropped 5 bases, with 6 bases sitting between them. In germline, CDR1 is MNHEY, CDR2 SVGAGI. The CDR3 has 11 amino acids. The CDR3 sequence is CASSIEETQYF. Written as DNA, the CDR3 is TGTGCCAGCAGTATTGAGGAGACCCAGTACTTC.

This clone was seen just once. The chain combines TRBV7-8 with TRBJ2-1, with a weak D call TRBD2 (5 bases). CDR3 length: 16 residues. V lost 5 bases to trimming and J lost 7 bases, with 21 bases between them. Per germline, CDR1 SGHVS and CDR2 FQNEAQ. The CDR3 loop is CASSRSTNLEGNEQFF. Here the CDR3 DNA reads TGTGCCAGCAGCCGATCCACCAACCTCGAGGGTAATGAGCAGTTCTTC.

The chain employs TRBV5-4 and TRBJ2-5; the D gene is possibly TRBD2 (6 bases). The CDR3 length is 14 residues. Trimming cost V 1 base and J 2 bases, with 9 bases left between them. Per germline, CDR1 SGHNT and CDR2 YYREEE (reference sequence). CDR3: CASSLSRGQETQYF. CDR3 coding DNA: TGTGCCAGCAGCTTGTCCCGGGGGCAAGAGACCCAGTACTTC.

The chain carries TRBV2 and TRBJ2-1; 7 bases align to TRBD2. Germline CDR1 and CDR2: SNHLY and FYNNEI. This CDR3 region has 14 residues. With 6 bases clipped from V and 0 bases from J, the junction kept 2 bases outside the gene matches. CDR3 in DNA: TGTGCCAGCAGGGGCGGGGGCTCCTACAATGAGCAGTTCTTC. It codes for CASRGGGSYNEQFF.

The count of this clone is one. The V and J genes are TRBV7-2 and TRBJ2-6, with TRBD1 identical over 11 bases. Trimming removed 5 bases from V and 0 bases from J; junction bases left unmatched: 9. This CDR3 is built from 19 residues. CDR1 and CDR2 (germline): SGHTA, FQGNSA. As DNA, the CDR3 is TGTGCCAGCAGCCTGACCGGGACAGGGGGAATCTCTGGGGCCAACGTCCTGACTTTC. Its translation is CASSLTGTGGISGANVLTF.

The J gene is TRBJ2-3, the V gene TRBV5-1; 11 nucleotides agree with TRBD2. The CDR3 extends over 15 amino acids. The V gene end was trimmed by 2 bases and the J gene end by 4 bases; junction bases not matched to a gene: 3. Germline CDR1 SGHRS, CDR2 YFSETQ. Here the CDR3 DNA reads TGCGCCAGCAGCTTCGGGACTAGCGGCGCAGATACGCAGTATTTT. The encoded protein is CASSFGTSGADTQYF.